The rows below give T cell receptor beta chains drawn from one sample of a study of vaccination and CD4 T cells after COVID-19. From the PCR reads, TCRdb called clonotypes with MiXCR, one entry per CDR3 protein. The sample gives around 14,000 distinct CDR3 sequences, roughly 20% of which show up once; around 15% is in the top ten. These receptors' antigens are unknown. Sequences were obtained from cultured CD4+ T cells from blood. All receptors come from a human donor with COVID-19. The CDR3 runs from the conserved cysteine through the conserved F or W. The D gene is left open where the match is weak. Size is stated for part of the rows, as once, few or many counts, or as a class when the clone is expanded.

>TRBD2|TRBV12-3/TRBV12-4|-|TRBJ2-4
CASSITRTSGGALKAKNIQYF
TGTGCCAGCAGTATAACCCGGACTAGCGGGGGGGCCCTAAAAGCCAAAAACATTCAGTACTTC
>TRBD1|TRBV2|-|TRBJ1-6
CASSTGQGRSPLHF
TGTGCCAGCAGTACGGGACAGGGGAGGTCACCCCTCCACTTT
>-|TRBV9|-|TRBJ1-1
CASSASLGRTEAFF
TGTGCCAGCAGCGCGTCTTTGGGGAGGACTGAAGCTTTCTTT
>TRBD1|TRBV2|few|TRBJ1-2
CASRATGTGYGYTF
TGTGCCAGCAGGGCGACCGGGACAGGGTATGGCTACACCTTC
>-|TRBV5-1|-|TRBJ2-3
CASSLSGSGVADTQYF
TGCGCCAGCAGCTTGTCCGGGTCAGGGGTAGCAGATACGCAGTATTTT
>-|TRBV7-2|few|TRBJ2-7
CASSYDSYEQYF
TGTGCCAGCAGCTATGACAGCTACGAGCAGTACTTC
>-|TRBV25-1|-|TRBJ1-2
CASSETGNYGYTF
TGTGCCAGCAGTGAAACCGGGAACTATGGCTACACCTTC
>TRBD1|TRBV6-4|few|TRBJ1-2
CASKGPGGYGYTF
TGTGCCAGCAAAGGACCAGGGGGTTATGGCTACACCTTC
>-|TRBV3-1|-|TRBJ1-1
CASSQDAAEAFF
TGTGCCAGCAGCCAAGATGCGGCTGAAGCTTTCTTT
>TRBD2|TRBV5-1|-|TRBJ2-5
CASSRRGGPETQYF
TGCGCCAGCAGCCGGCGGGGGGGCCCGGAGACCCAGTACTTC
>-|TRBV12-3/TRBV12-4|-|TRBJ1-1
CASSPRDRLMNTEAFF
TGTGCCAGCAGTCCCCGCGACAGGTTGATGAACACTGAAGCTTTCTTT
>-|TRBV4-1|few|TRBJ1-1
CASSQDRGTRPAFF
TGCGCCAGCAGCCAAGATAGGGGCACCCGGCCGGCTTTCTTT
>TRBD1|TRBV25-1|few|TRBJ1-5
CASRDKTGGYQPQHF
TGTGCCAGCAGAGACAAAACAGGGGGCTATCAGCCCCAGCATTTT
>-|TRBV7-9|-|TRBJ2-3
CASSLEGWGADTQYF
TGTGCCAGCAGCTTAGAAGGGTGGGGGGCAGATACGCAGTATTTT
>TRBD1|TRBV19|-|TRBJ1-4
CASSARDSNEKLFF
TGTGCCAGTAGTGCCCGGGACAGTAATGAAAAACTGTTTTTT
>-|TRBV5-1|few|TRBJ2-7
CASTQDTLSYEQYF
TGCGCCAGCACCCAGGACACCCTTTCCTACGAGCAGTACTTC
>TRBD1|TRBV7-9|-|TRBJ1-3
CASRFTGTGGDTIYF
TGTGCCAGCAGGTTTACCGGGACAGGCGGGGACACCATATATTTT
>-|TRBV19|few|TRBJ1-2
CASNLNLQGRGYTF
TGTGCCAGTAATTTAAACCTCCAGGGGCGAGGCTACACCTTC
>-|TRBV7-9|-|TRBJ1-4
CASSPSRATNEKLFF
TGTGCCAGCAGCCCGTCCCGTGCAACTAATGAAAAACTGTTTTTT
>TRBD1|TRBV7-2|few|TRBJ1-6
CASISGQGQNSPLHF
TGTGCCAGCATCTCTGGACAGGGACAAAATTCACCCCTCCACTTT
>-|TRBV20-1|-|TRBJ1-6
CGASVQGKNSPLHF
TGCGGTGCTAGCGTTCAGGGGAAAAATTCACCCCTCCACTTT
>-|TRBV28|-|TRBJ2-3
CASRGALTDTQYF
TGTGCCAGCCGGGGGGCCCTCACAGATACGCAGTATTTT
>-|TRBV20-1|few|TRBJ2-3
CSAFRLGVTDTQYF
TGCAGTGCTTTCCGACTAGGGGTCACAGATACGCAGTATTTT
>-|TRBV5-1|few|TRBJ1-2
CASSPGQLNYGYTF
TGCGCCAGCAGCCCCGGGCAGCTAAACTATGGCTACACCTTC
>-|TRBV19|medium-sized|TRBJ1-2
CASSIDLSGYTF
TGTGCCAGTAGTATAGACCTCTCTGGCTACACCTTC
>-|TRBV7-2|-|TRBJ1-1
CASSPNGAAEGAFF
TGTGCCAGCAGCCCGAACGGGGCGGCCGAGGGAGCTTTCTTT
>-|TRBV19|few|TRBJ1-2
CASSIESQNYGYTF
TGTGCCAGTAGTATAGAGTCACAAAACTATGGCTACACCTTC
>-|TRBV6-1|few|TRBJ2-7
CASSSRSGFNGEQYF
TGTGCCAGCAGCTCCCGGTCTGGTTTTAATGGCGAGCAGTACTTC
>-|TRBV12-3/TRBV12-4|-|TRBJ2-5
CASSLSRDQETQYF
TGTGCCAGCAGTTTAAGCAGGGACCAAGAGACCCAGTACTTC
>TRBD1|TRBV6-5|once|TRBJ1-4
CASSYLRRQGAGKLFF
TGTGCCAGCAGTTACCTAAGGAGGCAGGGGGCCGGAAAACTGTTTTTT
>-|TRBV6-5|few|TRBJ1-3
CASSYPGNLNSGNTIYF
TGTGCCAGCAGTTACCCCGGGAACCTTAACTCTGGAAACACCATATATTTT
>-|TRBV18|-|TRBJ1-1
CASSPSGRPMNTEAFF
TGTGCCAGCTCACCCTCGGGACGGCCGATGAACACTGAAGCTTTCTTT
>-|TRBV2|medium-sized|TRBJ2-2
CASSGTVNTGELFF
TGTGCCAGCAGTGGGACGGTGAACACCGGGGAGCTGTTTTTT
>-|TRBV25-1|-|TRBJ1-4
CASSESIGKNEKLFF
TGTGCCAGCAGTGAATCCATCGGGAAAAATGAAAAACTGTTTTTT
>TRBD2|TRBV10-2|-|TRBJ2-3
CASKERGVTDTQYF
TGCGCCAGCAAGGAGCGGGGGGTCACAGATACGCAGTATTTT
>-|TRBV20-1|medium-sized|TRBJ1-2
CSASDQSDYGYTF
TGCAGTGCGAGTGATCAGTCGGACTATGGCTACACCTTC
>-|TRBV5-3|-|TRBJ1-2
CARSCHGYTF
TGTGCCAGAAGCTGCCATGGCTACACCTTC
>-|TRBV15|medium-sized|TRBJ1-5
CATSSALRNQPQHF
TGTGCCACCAGCAGTGCGCTTCGCAATCAGCCCCAGCATTTT
>-|TRBV7-8|medium-sized|TRBJ1-3
CASSETVDSGNTIYF
TGTGCCAGCAGCGAGACAGTGGACTCTGGAAACACCATATATTTT
>TRBD1|TRBV6-1|few|TRBJ2-5
CASRVAGTGIETQYF
TGTGCCAGCAGGGTGGCCGGGACAGGGATCGAGACCCAGTACTTC
>TRBD1|TRBV12-3/TRBV12-4|few|TRBJ1-1
CASSYGQGNPEAFF
TGTGCCAGCAGTTACGGACAGGGAAATCCTGAAGCTTTCTTT
>-|TRBV4-3|once|TRBJ2-7
CASSQRDTYYEQYF
TGCGCCAGCAGCCAACGGGACACCTACTACGAGCAGTACTTC
>-|TRBV10-2|medium-sized|TRBJ1-2
CASRQVTANYGYTF
TGCGCCAGTAGACAGGTCACAGCTAACTATGGCTACACCTTC
>-|TRBV19|few|TRBJ2-5
CASSNGAGGRETQYF
TGTGCCAGTAGTAATGGAGCAGGAGGCCGGGAGACCCAGTACTTC
>TRBD1|TRBV27|few|TRBJ2-2
CASNAGTAPGELFF
TGTGCCAGCAACGCCGGGACAGCGCCCGGGGAGCTGTTTTTT
>-|TRBV6-4|-|TRBJ2-7
CASTAPYEQYF
TGTGCCAGCACCGCCCCCTACGAGCAGTACTTC
>-|TRBV6-2/TRBV6-3|-|TRBJ2-5
CAGSPRGSGIQETQYF
TGTGCCGGCAGTCCCCGAGGGAGTGGGATACAAGAGACCCAGTACTTC
>TRBD1|TRBV15|few|TRBJ2-3
CATSSQDRVGTDTQYF
TGTGCCACCAGCAGCCAGGACAGGGTTGGCACAGATACGCAGTATTTT
>-|TRBV25-1|-|TRBJ2-3
CASSDRGLDTQYF
TGTGCCAGCAGTGACAGGGGCCTCGATACGCAGTATTTT
>-|TRBV2|few|TRBJ2-2
CASRIDRFNTGELFF
TGTGCCAGCAGGATCGACAGGTTTAACACCGGGGAGCTGTTTTTT
>TRBD1|TRBV7-9|-|TRBJ1-3
CASSLGDRVDTIYF
TGTGCCAGCAGCTTAGGGGACAGGGTGGACACCATATATTTT
>TRBD2|TRBV7-9|-|TRBJ2-7
CASSLAPSSGGYLSYEQYF
TGTGCCAGCAGCTTAGCGCCTTCTAGCGGGGGATACCTCTCCTACGAGCAGTACTTC
>-|TRBV6-5|few|TRBJ2-7
CASSYRTSYEQYF
TGTGCCAGCAGCTACCGGACGTCCTACGAGCAGTACTTC
>-|TRBV12-3/TRBV12-4|-|TRBJ2-3
CASTRKTVITDTQYF
TGTGCCAGCACACGAAAAACAGTCATCACAGATACGCAGTATTTT
>TRBD1|TRBV30|medium-sized|TRBJ1-2
CASGGQGSSGYTF
TGTGCCTCTGGCGGACAGGGTTCCAGTGGCTACACCTTC
>TRBD1|TRBV20-1|medium-sized|TRBJ1-5
CSLKPGTGQGNQPQHF
TGCAGTCTCAAACCCGGGACAGGGCAGGGCAATCAGCCCCAGCATTTT
>TRBD1|TRBV29-1|-|TRBJ2-3
CSVPPRDRHTDTQYF
TGCAGCGTCCCCCCCCGGGACAGGCACACAGATACGCAGTATTTT